This T cell receptor (beta chain) originates from a study of CD8+CD57+ T cells in acquired aplastic anemia (dated by TCRdb to 2017 to 2018). A note on the overall study: DNA extracted from sorted CD4+ and CD8+ cells had a mean of approximately 3.4 ug, with a range of about 0.19 to 30 ug. CD8+CD57+ expansion was defined as frequency above the mean frequency observed in healthy subjects. Study-wide conclusions, independent of this receptor: Around 31 CD8+ CDR3 sequences were shared between patients and controls but appeared highly expressed in patients and within their immunodominant clones. CD8+ Simpson's diversity did not differ significantly between patients and healthy controls (P=0.060).

This clonotype was seen only once. No antigen is known for it. At one of its ends the junction is not consistent with the germline gene, which may arise from a read error. Genomic DNA was used as template for profiling of TCR beta VDJ combinations and CDR3 sequences. An Illumina HiSeq 2000 was used for TCR repertoire sequencing. On the study's bioinformatics: TRBV/TRBJ rearrangement plots, CDR3 size and DJ length profiles, and Simpson's diversity index were used to evaluate the repertoires. The most abundant DNA sequence in the deep sequencing data was taken as the immunodominant clone. CDR3 amino acid sequences were screened for sharing across subjects and compared with published repertoires and the VDJdb database. Through fastp at Q25 and MiXCR, TCRdb rebuilt clones from the public reads, retaining in-frame beta chains. Each CDR3 protein appears once, grouped with its most common genes and DNA. These V and J calls derive from TCRdb rather than the authors' analysis. For this sample the table gives about 200,000 distinct CDR3 sequences, of which 65% were detected only once. The top ten hold about 60% of the sample.

Patients chosen for sequencing had shown expansion of CD8+CD57+ cells by flow cytometry. Every patient had severe acquired aplastic anemia, diagnosed using the International Study of Aplastic Anemia and Agranulocytosis and Camitta criteria. At the time blood was sampled, none of the patients had received any therapy. The study deep-sequenced TCR repertoires of sorted CD4+ and CD8+ blood T cells from severe aplastic anemia patients and healthy subjects. Patients were enrolled under clinicaltrials.gov protocols 00001620, 01623167, 00001397, 00071045, 00081523 and 00961064 in the USA. Ficoll-Paque density gradient centrifugation was used to isolate peripheral blood mononuclear cells. Before DNA was extracted, CD4+ and CD8+ T cells were sorted using either FACS or magnetic beads. The material sequenced was sorted CD4+, CD8+, or CD8+CD57+ T cells (not recorded which) from PBMCs. This receptor was taken from a human donor with aplastic anemia.

The bases read TGTGCCATCAGTGAGTCAAGCAATCAGCCCCGGCATTTT. It is translated as CAISESSNQPRHF. The chain uses TRBV10-3 and TRBJ1-5; the D gene lacks a confident call. There are 13 amino acids in the CDR3, from cysteine to phenylalanine inclusive. The entry retains the CDR3 DNA only, 39 bases that are in frame from base 1. Based on the germline V gene, the CDR1 and CDR2 sequences are ENHRY and SYGVKD.